Listed below are T cell receptor beta chains from one sample, sequenced in a study of identical twins. TCRdb ran MiXCR on the 5' RACE reads and lists one entry per CDR3 protein. The table includes some 500,000 distinct CDR3 sequences, approximately 22% detected once. The sample was also linked to a second study, of T cells expressing NK-cell markers.

The sample was CD4+ T cells sorted from blood. These receptors came from a woman aged 18-29 years in good health. CDR3s include the opening cysteine and the closing phenylalanine or tryptophan. The D gene is left open where the match is weak. Only part of the rows carry a size: once, few, many, or a class if the clone is expanded.

TGTGCCAGCAGCTCCAGGACTAGTTTCACCGGGGAGCTGTTTTTT,CASSSRTSFTGELFF,TRBV6-1,15,TRBJ2-2,few,TRBD2
TGTGCCACCAGCAGAGGAATTGGGGCAACTAATGAAAAACTGTTTTTT,CATSRGIGATNEKLFF,TRBV15,16,TRBJ1-4,few,NA
TGCGCCAGCAGCCAAGGGCAGGGGGCAACGAACACCGGGGAGCTGTTTTTT,CASSQGQGATNTGELFF,TRBV4-3,17,TRBJ2-2,few,TRBD1
TGTGCCAGCAGCTATCGGGCCAACTACAATGAGCAGTTCTTC,CASSYRANYNEQFF,TRBV11-2,14,TRBJ2-1,NA,NA
TGTGCCACCCGTAACCCGGGGACAGGCGAGACCCAGTACTTC,CATRNPGTGETQYF,TRBV6-1,14,TRBJ2-5,NA,TRBD1
TGCAGTGCAACACTAGGTACAGATACGCAGTATTTT,CSATLGTDTQYF,TRBV20-1,12,TRBJ2-3,few,NA
TGCGCCAGCAGCAACCAGGGGGTTCTGGACTATGGCTACACCTTC,CASSNQGVLDYGYTF,TRBV5-1,15,TRBJ1-2,NA,TRBD1
TGTGCCAGCAGTTTAGACCGCTATGGCTACACCTTC,CASSLDRYGYTF,TRBV12-3/TRBV12-4,12,TRBJ1-2,few,NA
TGTGCCAGCACAGCGGGCGACAAAAACATTCAGTACTTC,CASTAGDKNIQYF,TRBV27,13,TRBJ2-4,few,NA
TGTGCCAGCAGCCCCTGGAAGAACGAGCAGTACTTC,CASSPWKNEQYF,TRBV7-2,12,TRBJ2-7,few,NA
TGTGCCACCGGTATTGGGGATGAGCAGTTCTTC,CATGIGDEQFF,TRBV10-3,11,TRBJ2-1,few,NA
TGTGCCAGCAGCAGTCGGGGCGCCCCTCGCGAGCAGTTCTTC,CASSSRGAPREQFF,TRBV7-9,14,TRBJ2-1,few,NA
TGTGCCAGCAGTTTGAACAGGCTAGGGGGAAGGGAGACCCAGTACTTC,CASSLNRLGGRETQYF,TRBV12-3/TRBV12-4,16,TRBJ2-5,NA,NA
TGCAGTGCTAGCGGACGGTGGGGGGCCGGGGAGCTGTTTTTT,CSASGRWGAGELFF,TRBV20-1,14,TRBJ2-2,NA,NA
TGTGCCAGCAGCTCGACGAAATCACGGACAGGGATGAACACTGAAGCTTTCTTT,CASSSTKSRTGMNTEAFF,TRBV5-5,18,TRBJ1-1,NA,TRBD1
TGTGCCAGCAGCTCCCGACAGGCCCTCTACGAGCAGTACTTC,CASSSRQALYEQYF,TRBV5-5,14,TRBJ2-7,few,NA
TGTGCCAGCAGCTTAAGCGGGAGCCCCCCAGATACGCAGTATTTT,CASSLSGSPPDTQYF,TRBV5-4,15,TRBJ2-3,NA,TRBD2
TGTGCCTGGAGCAAAGGACAGCTGAACACCGGGGAGCTGTTTTTT,CAWSKGQLNTGELFF,TRBV30,15,TRBJ2-2,few,NA
TGCAGTGCTATATCCCACAGGGGGAGCTCCTACAATGAGCAGTTCTTC,CSAISHRGSSYNEQFF,TRBV20-1,16,TRBJ2-1,many,TRBD1
TGTGCCACCAGCAGAGAGGGACATCCCACCGGGGAGCTGTTTTTT,CATSREGHPTGELFF,TRBV15,15,TRBJ2-2,NA,NA
TGTGCCAGCAGTGAATCTTTACCCGAGACCCAGTACTTC,CASSESLPETQYF,TRBV2,13,TRBJ2-5,NA,NA
TGCAGTGCTAGACCTCCCCCGGACAGGGGAGCCTACGAGCAGTACTTC,CSARPPPDRGAYEQYF,TRBV20-1,16,TRBJ2-7,NA,TRBD1